The next 22 T cell receptor beta chains were all read from a single sample in a study of cytomegalovirus exposure and HLA in healthy donors. Primers included in the PCR were 60 Vbeta and 13 Jbeta primers. The assay was immunoSEQ multiplex PCR, and TCRdb's table has in-frame clones only and misses some. The sample records some 45,000 clones, 45% to 65% being singletons. The sample taken for sequencing was PBMCs. The origin of the receptors is a human donor in good health.

Only one count was recorded for this clone. The V gene is TRBV7-3, the J gene TRBJ2-3, with D possibly TRBD1 on 6 matching bases. Trimming left V 1 base short and J 3 bases short, with 20 bases between. Germline CDR1 is SGHTA and CDR2 is FQGTGA. The CDR3 has 18 amino acids. The CDR3 loop is CASSLIPGSYQGTDTQYF. CDR3 sequence (DNA): TGTGCCAGCAGCTTAATACCGGGATCGTATCAGGGGACAGATACGCAGTATTTT.

The chain links TRBV18 to TRBJ1-2; possibly TRBD1 for D (5 bases). V lost 0 bases and J 3 bases, leaving 8 bases between the germline ends. The CDR3 length is 14 residues. CDR1 KGHSH and CDR2 LQKENI come from the germline V gene. Here the CDR3 reads CASSPPGAHYGYTF. The CDR3 coding sequence is TGTGCCAGCTCACCACCAGGGGCCCACTATGGCTACACCTTC.

The rearrangement joins TRBV18 to TRBJ1-3; a possible D gene is TRBD1 (6 bases). Germline V gene sequence: CDR1 KGHSH, CDR2 LQKENI. V lost 6 bases and J 2 bases, leaving 14 bases between the germline ends. The CDR3 length is 15 residues. The CDR3 bases are TGTGCCAGCTCCCAACAAGGACAGACTGGAAACACCATATATTTT. Its translation: CASSQQGQTGNTIYF.

This clone has just a few counts. One end of the junction varies from germline; a read error may be responsible. V is TRBV10-3 and J is TRBJ2-7; 8 bases line up with TRBD2. CDR1 ENHRY and CDR2 SYGVKD come from the germline V gene. This CDR3 region has 14 residues. Here the CDR3 reads CASSPGTSFYEQYF. CDR3 sequence (DNA): TGTGCCAGCAGTCCCGGGACTAGTTTCTACGAGCAGTACTTC.

The V and J genes are TRBV30 and TRBJ1-2; 8 bases map to TRBD1. Trimming at V came to 3 bases and at J to 4 bases, leaving 10 bases not matched to a gene. Germline V gene data show CDR1 as GTSNPN and CDR2 as SVGIG (reference sequence). The CDR3 length is 15 residues. The CDR3 loop is CAWRERTGRGYGYTF. The CDR3 DNA reads as TGTGCCTGGAGGGAAAGGACAGGGCGCGGCTATGGCTACACCTTC.

The chain joins TRBV27 to TRBJ2-5; 7 positions agree with TRBD1. The end of the DNA fits TRBJ2-7 better, so the J call may be wrong. The CDR3 runs to 15 residues. In germline, CDR1 is MNHEY, CDR2 SMNVEV (reference sequence). The CDR3 loop is CASSLSRAGGYEQYF. CDR3 sequence (DNA): TGTGCCAGCAGTTTATCTAGGGCAGGGGGCTACGAGCAGTACTTC.

The table lists this clone with a count of one. The CDR3 DNA follows: TGTGCCAGCAGCTTGGACGGGAGGACCGGGGAGCTGTTTTTT. Translation gives CASSLDGRTGELFF. The gene calls are TRBV5-8 and TRBJ2-2; 7 bases map to TRBD2. The V gene end was trimmed by 0 bases and the J gene end by 5 bases; junction bases not matched to a gene: 1. CDR3 size: 14 residues. Germline-derived CDR1 and CDR2 are SGHTS and YDEGEE.

This clone was seen a handful of times. The gene calls are TRBV2 and TRBJ1-5, with TRBD1 matching 7 bases. V lost 5 bases to trimming and J lost 9 bases; unmatched junction nucleotides: 10. The CDR3 totals 14 residues. CDR1 SNHLY and CDR2 FYNNEI come from the germline V gene. CDR3 residues: CASSWAGGLRPQHF. The CDR3 nucleotides read TGTGCCAGCAGTTGGGCAGGGGGGCTTCGGCCCCAGCATTTT. Using reference TRBV2 and TRBJ1-5 for the parts outside the CDR3, the full variable domain is EPEVTQTPSHQVTQMGQEVILRCVPISNHLYFYWYRQILGQKVEFLVSFYNNEISEKSEIFDDQFSVERPDGSNFTLKIRSTKLEDSAMYFCASSWAGGLRPQHFGDGTRLSIL.

The chain is built from TRBV5-1 and TRBJ2-1; 12 positions agree with TRBD2. Looked up from germline, CDR1 is SGHRS and CDR2 is YFSETQ. The CDR3 contains 15 residues. V shed 4 bases, J shed 8 bases, and the junction held 7 bases outside the gene matches. The CDR3, as DNA: TGCGCCAGCAGCCCTCTAGCGGGGGGGCCGCATGAGCAGTTCTTC. Its protein is CASSPLAGGPHEQFF.

The CDR3 reads CASSTASGGWYNEQFF. The CDR3 DNA reads TGTGCCAGCAGCACAGCTAGCGGGGGTTGGTACAATGAGCAGTTCTTC. V is TRBV9 and J is TRBJ2-1; 10 bases are shared with TRBD2. There are 16 residues in the CDR3. V gave up 4 bases and J gave up 4 bases; unmatched junction bases: 8. Looked up from germline, CDR1 is SGDLS and CDR2 is YYNGEE.

The J gene is TRBJ2-7, the V gene TRBV7-3; 16 bases align to TRBD2. The germline V gene has CDR1 SGHTA and CDR2 FQGTGA. The CDR3 is 15 residues long. The J segment lost 7 bases and the V segment lost 5 bases, leaving 5 bases of the junction unmatched. CDR3: CASSLGLAGGREQYF. The DNA of the CDR3 is TGTGCCAGCAGCCTGGGACTAGCGGGAGGGCGGGAGCAGTACTTC.

This chain links TRBV29-1 with TRBJ2-4; TRBD2 matches at 9 bases. The CDR3 extends over 16 amino acids. Trimming removed 4 bases from V and 9 bases from J; junction bases left unmatched: 16. The germline V gene has CDR1 SQVTM and CDR2 ANQGSEA. The CDR3 coding sequence is TGCAGCGTTGGGGGAGGGGCGGGAGGGCCGGGTAGCATTCAGTACTTC. Translating gives CSVGGGAGGPGSIQYF.

The chain uses TRBV4-3 and TRBJ1-2; TRBD1 is a possible D gene (6 bases). Germline CDR1 is LGHNA and CDR2 is YSLEER. V gave up 0 bases and J gave up 0 bases, with 14 bases separating them. The CDR3 spans 17 residues. The CDR3: CASSQDSPGVANYGYTF. CDR3 bases: TGCGCCAGCAGCCAAGATTCCCCAGGGGTCGCTAACTATGGCTACACCTTC.

The J gene is TRBJ2-5, the V gene TRBV6-5, with 8 bases lining up with TRBD2. The CDR3 is 15 residues long. Germline trimming cut 7 bases from V and 4 bases from J; bases unmatched to any gene: 11. Germline CDR1 and CDR2: MNHEY and SVGAGI. The DNA for the CDR3 is TGTGCCAGCACCTTAGGAGCGGGAGATAGAGAGACCCAGTACTTC. Amino acid sequence: CASTLGAGDRETQYF.

The DNA for the CDR3 is TGCACCAGCAGCCATCGGGACTCCAATGAAAAACTGTTTTTT. It translates to CTSSHRDSNEKLFF. This chain joins TRBV1 and TRBJ1-4. TRBV1 is annotated as a pseudogene. There are 14 residues in the CDR3.

A single count supports this clone. V and J are TRBV27 and TRBJ1-4; no clear D. Trimming took 5 bases from V and 8 from J, leaving 12 bases between them. The CDR3 length is 13 residues. CDR1 and CDR2 from the germline V gene are MNHEY and SMNVEV (reference sequence). The CDR3 is CASSKPFGEKLFF. The CDR3, as DNA: TGTGCCAGCAGTAAGCCTTTCGGGGAAAAACTGTTTTTT.

The chain carries TRBV7-9 and TRBJ1-5; a possible D gene is TRBD1 (6 bases). There are 14 residues in the CDR3. V was shortened by 3 bases and J by 4 bases, with 10 bases between the two germline ends. Germline CDR1 SEHNR, CDR2 FQNEAQ (reference sequence). The CDR3 here is CASSFQGPNQPQHF. As DNA, the CDR3 is TGTGCCAGCAGCTTCCAGGGGCCGAATCAGCCCCAGCATTTT. Using reference TRBV7-9 and TRBJ1-5 for the parts outside the CDR3, the full variable domain is DTGVSQNPRHKITKRGQNVTFRCDPISEHNRLYWYRQTLGQGPEFLTYFQNEAQLEKSRLLSDRFSAERPKGSFSTLEIQRTEQGDSAMYLCASSFQGPNQPQHFGDGTRLSIL.

The chain uses TRBV18 and TRBJ1-4; the match to TRBD1 covers 12 bases. CDR1 is KGHSH and CDR2 is LQKENI in the germline V gene. This CDR3 region has 18 residues. J was trimmed by 0 bases and V by 3 bases; bases with no gene match: 5. CDR3 residues: CASSPPGQGAATNEKLFF. The CDR3, as DNA: TGTGCCAGCTCACCCCCGGGACAGGGGGCAGCAACTAATGAAAAACTGTTTTTT.

To note about this clone: Germline is not matched at one junction end, which may reflect a read error. J is TRBJ2-7 and V is TRBV28; 11 bases fit TRBD2. CDR1 MDHEN and CDR2 SYDVKM come from the germline V gene. The CDR3 is 18 amino acids. This CDR3 reads CANSLLAGGPKKRWEQYF. The CDR3 DNA sequence: TGTGCCAACAGTTTATTAGCGGGAGGGCCCAAGAAAAGGTGGGAGCAGTACTTC.

The genes are TRBV30 and TRBJ2-5, with a possible D match to TRBD1 (6 bases). Trimming removed 2 bases at V and 6 bases at J, with 13 bases between. Germline-derived CDR1 and CDR2 are GTSNPN and SVGIG (reference sequence). This CDR3 is 13 amino acids long. The chain's CDR3 is CAWSLQGWKTQYF. As DNA, the CDR3 is TGTGCCTGGAGTTTGCAGGGGTGGAAGACCCAGTACTTC.

The rearrangement joins TRBV5-1 to TRBJ2-3, with 13 bases that match TRBD2. After removal of 6 bases from V and 3 bases from J, the junction contained 1 base not matched to a gene. The CDR3 contains 14 residues. Germline V CDR1 and CDR2: SGHRS, YFSETQ. The chain's CDR3 is CASKLAGGTDTQYF. The CDR3 nucleotides read TGCGCCAGCAAACTAGCGGGAGGGACAGATACGCAGTATTTT.

About this clone: Other DNA sequences in the sample encode the same CDR3. The chain is built from TRBV7-2 and TRBJ1-2, with 7 bases identical to TRBD1. Germline values: CDR1 SGHTA, CDR2 FQGNSA. This CDR3 has 13 residues. V dropped 9 bases and J dropped 5; count of bases not matched to a gene: 9. In DNA form, the CDR3 reads TGTGCCAGTATCCCGGGACAGCGATATGGCTACACCTTC. Translated, it gives CASIPGQRYGYTF.